This entry is about one T cell receptor beta chain. Its antigen is not identified. Germline V lookup: CDR1 SGHVS, CDR2 FQNEAQ. This CDR3 is 21 amino acids long. V dropped 5 bases and J dropped 2; count of bases not matched to a gene: 21. This specimen belongs to a study of blood T cells in healthy people across ages. General study points: Older age coincided with a roughly linear decline in TCR beta diversity per million T cells.

Alongside a J-beta primer mix, a sample-barcoded 5' primer served in a second PCR lasting 7 to 11 cycles. One entry per CDR3 protein, called by TCRdb with MiXCR from the 5' RACE reads. Found here are about 680,000 distinct CDR3 sequences, 49% of them singletons; the top ten hold around a third. The TCR was taken from a woman aged 55-69 years in good health. The source material was blood. This chain uses TRBV7-8 with TRBJ2-3, with 11 bases identical to TRBD2. CDR3 sequence: CASSKRTSGGVASFSTDTQYF. The CDR3 nucleotides read TGTGCCAGCAGCAAAAGAACTAGCGGGGGTGTCGCCTCCTTTTCCACAGATACGCAGTATTTT. The full variable domain, with the rest looked up from reference TRBV7-8 and TRBJ2-3, is GAGVSQSPRYKVAKRGQDVALRCDPISGHVSLFWYQQALGQGPEFLTYFQNEAQLDKSGLPSDRFFAERPEGSVSTLKIQRTQQEDSAVYLCASSKRTSGGVASFSTDTQYFGPGTRLTVL.